This T cell receptor beta chain was identified during a study of cytomegalovirus exposure and HLA in healthy donors. Primers included in the PCR were 60 Vbeta and 13 Jbeta primers. Some clones are missing from TCRdb's copy, which holds only in-frame ones; the method was immunoSEQ multiplex PCR. The sample contains fewer than 200,000 clones, approximately 67% of which appear only once. V was trimmed by 4 bases and J by 4 bases, leaving 10 bases between them. CDR3 length: 13 amino acids. From germline, CDR1 is SGHVS and CDR2 FQNEAQ. The V gene is TRBV7-8, the J gene TRBJ1-1; TRBD1 might be the D (5 bases). Input material: PBMCs. The clonotype originates from a woman under 30 in good health and CMV-seropositive. CDR3 nucleotides: TGTGCCAGCAGCTCCCGAACAGGCACTGAAGCTTTCTTT. This sequence encodes CASSSRTGTEAFF.